This T cell receptor (beta chain) was sequenced in a study of regulatory and conventional T cells in RAG deficiency (dated by TCRdb to about 2017). Describing the broader study: The study used high-throughput TCR beta sequencing to compare repertoire diversity and composition of Treg, conventional CD4+ and CD8+ T cells between RAG-deficient patients and healthy controls. Here is what the overall study found, with its caveats: All patient T-cell subsets had shorter CDR3 lengths; Omenn syndrome patients showed >80% Treg-Tconv repertoire overlap at nucleotide and amino acid level. Compared with control T-cell subpopulations, RAG-deficient patients had much lower Shannon entropy and higher Simpson indices. For some subjects, some T-cell subset analyses were not performed. Rather than being bona fide Treg cells, the sorted CD25-high CD127-low cells in Omenn syndrome patients may represent peripherally activated cells. Unique TCR beta sequences from Treg cells were roughly 99-fold fewer in Omenn syndrome and CID/AS patients than controls, versus about 9.9-fold for other subsets.

Seven to nine healthy control donors were used as the comparison group for repertoire analyses. CD8+ T cells lacking CD4 were purified from blood before genomic DNA extraction. Concerning this clone: Its antigen remains undetermined. Base qualities are not at hand, and no much larger clone is one base apart.

Clipping removes 3 bases from V and 2 bases from J, with 4 as the unmatched junction base count. Based on the germline V gene, the CDR1 and CDR2 sequences are MDHEN and SYDVKM. CDR3 length: 14 amino acids, cysteine to phenylalanine. Only the CDR3 region is kept as DNA, spanning 42 bases read in frame from base 1. The library was made by the immunoSEQ multiplex PCR assay. Rearranged TCR beta chain products were amplified from genomic DNA of sorted T-cell subsets and sequenced. In the original analysis: Shannon entropy and Simpson indices were used to measure how diverse the repertoire of productive TCR beta rearrangements was. To assess clonal expansion, the frequencies of the 100 most abundant productive TCR beta clonotypes were added up as a share of total reads. The TRB repertoires were scored with a self-reactivity index that is based on amino acid usage at CDR3beta positions 6 and 7. Two-way ANOVA was applied to the repertoire analyses, whereas Student t or Mann-Whitney tests were applied to the flow cytometric analyses. The source is immuneACCESS, and TCRdb retained only in-frame sequences with V and J called. Part of the clones is not carried over; for the studies checked, unresolved V genes explain less than half of this, and the remainder is unexplained. The V and J calls and clone size were taken over from that table, and D and trimming were inferred from the DNA. The sample includes 30,000 to 40,000 clones, with 75% to 90% observed a single time. Jointly, the top ten make up 12% to 15% of the sample.

This sample also appeared in a second study, on regulatory T cells. As that second study puts it: In the multiplex PCR, 52 forward TRBV primers and 13 reverse TRBJ primers were used, and assay-based and computational corrections were applied for amplification bias. Restricted unique TRB V-J pairs and skewed V and J gene usage were observed in patient repertoires, most markedly in regulatory T cells. The study compared T-cell receptor beta repertoires of sorted regulatory, conventional CD4+ and CD8+ T cells in CD3G-deficient patients with those in healthy controls. Peripheral blood mononuclear cells were isolated by Ficoll density separation. CD3+ CD8+ CD4- T cells were isolated using a FACSAria cell sorter. Within the immunoSEQ assay, multiplex PCR amplified rearranged TRB loci from genomic DNA. TRB amplicons were sequenced using an Illumina HiSeq platform. Custom algorithms error-filtered the raw sequences and aligned the raw sequences to reference gene sequences, after which the immunoSEQ online tools were used for analysis. The frequencies of productive and nonproductive TRB rearrangements were evaluated among unique sequences as well as among total sequences. Group comparisons used t tests, Mann-Whitney tests or two-way ANOVA run in Prism software.

This sequence uses TRBV28 and TRBJ2-7; 7 bases in the junction line up with TRBD2. This clonotype was obtained from a human donor in good health. The material sequenced was CD8+ T cells sorted from blood. For the CDR3, the sequence is CASSFSGAPYEQYF. The DNA sequence follows: TGTGCCAGCAGTTTCAGCGGGGCCCCCTACGAGCAGTACTTC.